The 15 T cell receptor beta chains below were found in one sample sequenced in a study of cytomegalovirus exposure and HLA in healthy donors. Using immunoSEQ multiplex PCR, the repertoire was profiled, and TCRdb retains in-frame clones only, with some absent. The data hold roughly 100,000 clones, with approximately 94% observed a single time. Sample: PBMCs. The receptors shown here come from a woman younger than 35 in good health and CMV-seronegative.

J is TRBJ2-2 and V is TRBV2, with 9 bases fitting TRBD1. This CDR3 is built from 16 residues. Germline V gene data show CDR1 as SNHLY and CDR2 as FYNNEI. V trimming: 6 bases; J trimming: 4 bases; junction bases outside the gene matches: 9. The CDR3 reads CASSRTGGGGTGELFF. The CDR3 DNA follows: TGTGCCAGCAGCCGTACAGGGGGCGGGGGCACCGGGGAGCTGTTTTTT.

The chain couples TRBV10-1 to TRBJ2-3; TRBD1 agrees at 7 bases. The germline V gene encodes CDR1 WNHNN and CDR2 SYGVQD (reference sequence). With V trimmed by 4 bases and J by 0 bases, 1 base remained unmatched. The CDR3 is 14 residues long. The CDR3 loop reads CASSAGQSTDTQYF. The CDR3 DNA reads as TGCGCCAGCAGTGCGGGACAGAGCACAGATACGCAGTATTTT.

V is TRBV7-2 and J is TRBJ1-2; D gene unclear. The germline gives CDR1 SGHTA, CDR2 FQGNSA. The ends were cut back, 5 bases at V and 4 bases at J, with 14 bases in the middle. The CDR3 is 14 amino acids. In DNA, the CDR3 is TGTGCCAGCAGCCGAGCCCAGGTGGGCTATGGCTACACCTTC. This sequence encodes CASSRAQVGYGYTF.

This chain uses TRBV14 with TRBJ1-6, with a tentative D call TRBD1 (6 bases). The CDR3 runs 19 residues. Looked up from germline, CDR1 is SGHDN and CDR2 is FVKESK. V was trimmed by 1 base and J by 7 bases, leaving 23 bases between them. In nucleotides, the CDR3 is TGTGCCAGCAGCCAAGTCGACGGGCAGCGGGGGGCCTCCAATTCACCCCTCCACTTT. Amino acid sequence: CASSQVDGQRGASNSPLHF.

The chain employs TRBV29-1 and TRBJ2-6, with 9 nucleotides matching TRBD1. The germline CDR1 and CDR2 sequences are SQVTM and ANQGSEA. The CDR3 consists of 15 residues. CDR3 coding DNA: TGCAGTACTACAGGGGGCGATGCTGGGGCCAACGTCCTGACTTTC. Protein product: CSTTGGDAGANVLTF. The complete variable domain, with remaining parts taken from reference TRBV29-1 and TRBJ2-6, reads SAVISQKPSRDICQRGTSLTIQCQVDSQVTMMFWYRQQPGQSLTLIATANQGSEATYESGFVIDKFPISRPNLTFSTLTVSNMSPEDSSIYLCSTTGGDAGANVLTFGAGSRLTVL.

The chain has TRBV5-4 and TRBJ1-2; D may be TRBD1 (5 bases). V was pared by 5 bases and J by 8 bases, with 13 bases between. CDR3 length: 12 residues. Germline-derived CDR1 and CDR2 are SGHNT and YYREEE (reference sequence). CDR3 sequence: CASRASRGGYTF. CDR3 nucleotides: TGTGCCAGCAGGGCGTCAAGGGGAGGCTACACCTTC.

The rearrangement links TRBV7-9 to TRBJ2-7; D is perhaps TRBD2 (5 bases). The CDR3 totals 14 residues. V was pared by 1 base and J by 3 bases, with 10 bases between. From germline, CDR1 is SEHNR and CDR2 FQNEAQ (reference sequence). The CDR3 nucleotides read TGTGCCAGCAGCTTAGTTGGGAGCTTCTACGAGCAGTACTTC. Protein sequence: CASSLVGSFYEQYF.

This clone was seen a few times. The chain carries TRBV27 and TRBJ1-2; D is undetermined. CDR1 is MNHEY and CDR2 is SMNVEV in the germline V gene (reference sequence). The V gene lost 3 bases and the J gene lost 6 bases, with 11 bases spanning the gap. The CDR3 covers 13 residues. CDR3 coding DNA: TGTGCCAGCAGTTTGGGGAGACTTAATGGCTACACCTTC. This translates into CASSLGRLNGYTF.

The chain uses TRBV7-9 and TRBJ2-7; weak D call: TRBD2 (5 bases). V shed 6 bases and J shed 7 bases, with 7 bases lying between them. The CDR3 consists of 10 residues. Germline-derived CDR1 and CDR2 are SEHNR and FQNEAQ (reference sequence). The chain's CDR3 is CASSAGEQYF. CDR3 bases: TGTGCCAGCAGTGCGGGTGAGCAGTACTTC.

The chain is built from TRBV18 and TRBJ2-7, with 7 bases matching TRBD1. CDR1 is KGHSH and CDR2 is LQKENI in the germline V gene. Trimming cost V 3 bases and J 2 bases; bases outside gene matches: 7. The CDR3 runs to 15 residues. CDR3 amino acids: CASSPPGQGAYEQYF. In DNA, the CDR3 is TGTGCCAGCTCACCTCCCGGGCAGGGGGCCTACGAGCAGTACTTC.

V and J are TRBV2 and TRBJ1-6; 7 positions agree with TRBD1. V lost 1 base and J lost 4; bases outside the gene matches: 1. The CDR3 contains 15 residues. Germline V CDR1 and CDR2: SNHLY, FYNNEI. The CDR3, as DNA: TGTGCCAGCAGTGAAGAGGGACAGTATAATTCACCCCTCCACTTT. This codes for CASSEEGQYNSPLHF. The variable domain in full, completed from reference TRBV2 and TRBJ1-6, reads EPEVTQTPSHQVTQMGQEVILRCVPISNHLYFYWYRQILGQKVEFLVSFYNNEISEKSEIFDDQFSVERPDGSNFTLKIRSTKLEDSAMYFCASSEEGQYNSPLHFGNGTRLTVT.

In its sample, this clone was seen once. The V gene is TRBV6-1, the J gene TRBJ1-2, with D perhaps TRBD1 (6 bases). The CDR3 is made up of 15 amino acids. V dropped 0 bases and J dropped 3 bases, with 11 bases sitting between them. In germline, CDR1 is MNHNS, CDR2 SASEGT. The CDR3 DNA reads TGTGCCAGCAGTGAAGCGCTGACAGGAGACTATGGCTACACCTTC. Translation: CASSEALTGDYGYTF.

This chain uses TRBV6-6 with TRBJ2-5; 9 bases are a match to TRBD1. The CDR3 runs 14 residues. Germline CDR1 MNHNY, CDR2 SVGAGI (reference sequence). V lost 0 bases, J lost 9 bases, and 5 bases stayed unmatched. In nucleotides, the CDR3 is TGTGCCAGCAGTTACTCGGGGACAGGGAAGGCCCAGTACTTC. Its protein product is CASSYSGTGKAQYF.

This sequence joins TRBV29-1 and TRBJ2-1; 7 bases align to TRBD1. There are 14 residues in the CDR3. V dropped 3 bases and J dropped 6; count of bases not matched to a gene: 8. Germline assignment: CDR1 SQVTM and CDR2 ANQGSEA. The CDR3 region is CSVDGRGLINEQFF. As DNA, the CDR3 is TGCAGCGTTGACGGCAGGGGGTTGATCAATGAGCAGTTCTTC.

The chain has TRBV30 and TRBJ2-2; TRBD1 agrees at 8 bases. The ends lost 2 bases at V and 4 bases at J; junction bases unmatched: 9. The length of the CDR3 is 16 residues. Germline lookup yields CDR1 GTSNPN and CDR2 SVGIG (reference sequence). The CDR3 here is CAWSPDRVRSTGELFF. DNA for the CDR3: TGTGCCTGGAGTCCGGACAGGGTTAGAAGCACCGGGGAGCTGTTTTTT.